The 11 T cell receptor beta chains listed next were all sequenced from one sample in a study of beta chain features in type 1 diabetes. Their antigens remain unidentified. Isolated RNA was reverse transcribed in full, so expressed TCRB transcripts were sequenced. TCRdb's copy holds only in-frame clones and misses some; the assay was immunoSEQ multiplex PCR. Of 250,000 to 300,000 clones in the sample, 20% to 25% were seen once. Study findings and constraints: When Type 1 diabetes patients were examined, their TCRB CDR3s proved moderately but significantly shorter in all four CD4+ subsets.

The sequencing input was naive CD4+ T cells from blood. These receptors all come from a woman in her 30s with type 1 diabetes.

This clone was counted only a few times. The chain recombines TRBV7-2 with TRBJ2-7, with 8 bases fitting TRBD2. CDR1 SGHTA and CDR2 FQGNSA come from the germline V gene. This CDR3 region has 15 residues. After removal of 4 bases from V and 3 bases from J, the junction contained 8 bases not matched to a gene. The CDR3: CASSYGRAVDYEQYF. The CDR3 region has the DNA TGTGCCAGCAGCTACGGGAGGGCCGTTGACTACGAGCAGTACTTC.

The chain links TRBV30 to TRBJ2-7; TRBD2 agrees at 8 bases. The CDR3 length is 11 residues. Germline assignment: CDR1 GTSNPN and CDR2 SVGIG (reference sequence). The CDR3 sequence is CAVVSGIEQYF. DNA of the CDR3: TGTGCAGTGGTTAGCGGGATCGAGCAGTACTTC.

This chain joins TRBV27 and TRBJ1-2; D ambiguous. Trimming took off 6 bases at V and 5 bases at J, with 16 bases between the two ends. The CDR3 has 14 amino acids. Germline V gene lookup returns CDR1 MNHEY and CDR2 SMNVEV (reference sequence). CDR3 amino acids: CASSSEAFPYGYTF. The CDR3 DNA follows: TGTGCCAGCAGCTCGGAGGCGTTCCCTTATGGCTACACCTTC.

This clone was seen more than once but under ten times. V is TRBV7-2 and J is TRBJ1-5, with 8 bases aligning to TRBD1. This CDR3 contains 16 residues. V trimming: 4 bases; J trimming: 3 bases; junction bases outside the gene matches: 8. The germline V gene encodes CDR1 SGHTA and CDR2 FQGNSA. Written as DNA, the CDR3 is TGTGCCAGCAGCTCGACAGGGGCCCTGAACAATCAGCCCCAGCATTTT. It specifies CASSSTGALNNQPQHF.

The chain has TRBV5-1 and TRBJ2-1; 9 nucleotides match TRBD2. Germline CDR1 SGHRS, CDR2 YFSETQ. CDR3 length: 15 amino acids. After removal of 4 bases from V and 9 bases from J, the junction contained 11 bases not matched to a gene. The CDR3 loop is CASSTVPGTSSEQFF. The CDR3 coding sequence is TGCGCCAGCAGCACTGTTCCCGGGACTAGCAGTGAGCAGTTCTTC.

The V call is TRBV4-1, the J call TRBJ1-2; D is possibly TRBD1 (5 bases). The CDR3 contains 14 residues. Trimming took 7 bases from V and 6 from J, leaving 18 bases between them. Per the germline V gene, CDR1 is MGHRA and CDR2 is YSYEKL. The CDR3: CASTRFGGTDGYTF. For the CDR3, the DNA is TGCGCCAGCACACGATTTGGAGGGACGGATGGCTACACCTTC.

Only a few counts were recorded for this clone. CDR3 nucleotide sequence: TGTGCCTGGGGGCGTCTAGCGGGAGGGACCGGGGAGCTGTTTTTT. It specifies CAWGRLAGGTGELFF. The chain recombines TRBV30 with TRBJ2-2; 12 positions match TRBD2. CDR1 is GTSNPN, CDR2 SVGIG, per germline (reference sequence). This CDR3 has 15 residues. The junction had 6 bases not matched to a gene; V was cut back by 5 bases and J by 5 bases.

The chain has TRBV2 and TRBJ2-3; D unresolved. From germline, CDR1 is SNHLY and CDR2 FYNNEI. The CDR3 totals 14 residues. Trimming took 6 bases from V and 2 from J, leaving 12 bases between them. The CDR3 region is CASRIRFLTDTQYF. The CDR3 DNA reads as TGTGCCAGCAGGATACGGTTCCTCACAGATACGCAGTATTTT.

The sample holds a few counts of this clone. The same CDR3 also results from other DNA sequences found in this sample. CDR3 sequence: CSVALQGNTEAFF. In nucleotides, the CDR3 is TGCAGCGTTGCCCTACAGGGGAACACTGAAGCTTTCTTT. The chain couples TRBV29-1 to TRBJ1-1, with a tentative D call TRBD1 (6 bases). The germline V gene encodes CDR1 SQVTM and CDR2 ANQGSEA. Trimming cost V 4 bases and J 1 base, with 10 bases left between them. The CDR3 spans 13 residues.

The chain recombines TRBV19 with TRBJ1-5; 9 bases map to TRBD1. Germline assignment: CDR1 LNHDA and CDR2 SQIVND (reference sequence). The CDR3 runs 16 residues. The V and J ends lost 5 bases and 3 bases, in that order; junction bases with no gene match: 8. The CDR3 region has the DNA TGTGCCAGTAGTGAAGACAGGGGGTTAAACAATCAGCCCCAGCATTTT. Translated, it gives CASSEDRGLNNQPQHF.

This clone was seen a handful of times. This chain uses TRBV19 with TRBJ1-5; perhaps TRBD1 as D (6 bases). Trimming stripped 6 bases from V and 3 bases from J, with 9 bases between. Germline V lookup: CDR1 LNHDA, CDR2 SQIVND (reference sequence). This CDR3 is built from 13 residues. The CDR3 loop reads CASRTGLNQPQHF. In DNA, the CDR3 is TGTGCCAGTAGAACAGGGCTCAATCAGCCCCAGCATTTT.